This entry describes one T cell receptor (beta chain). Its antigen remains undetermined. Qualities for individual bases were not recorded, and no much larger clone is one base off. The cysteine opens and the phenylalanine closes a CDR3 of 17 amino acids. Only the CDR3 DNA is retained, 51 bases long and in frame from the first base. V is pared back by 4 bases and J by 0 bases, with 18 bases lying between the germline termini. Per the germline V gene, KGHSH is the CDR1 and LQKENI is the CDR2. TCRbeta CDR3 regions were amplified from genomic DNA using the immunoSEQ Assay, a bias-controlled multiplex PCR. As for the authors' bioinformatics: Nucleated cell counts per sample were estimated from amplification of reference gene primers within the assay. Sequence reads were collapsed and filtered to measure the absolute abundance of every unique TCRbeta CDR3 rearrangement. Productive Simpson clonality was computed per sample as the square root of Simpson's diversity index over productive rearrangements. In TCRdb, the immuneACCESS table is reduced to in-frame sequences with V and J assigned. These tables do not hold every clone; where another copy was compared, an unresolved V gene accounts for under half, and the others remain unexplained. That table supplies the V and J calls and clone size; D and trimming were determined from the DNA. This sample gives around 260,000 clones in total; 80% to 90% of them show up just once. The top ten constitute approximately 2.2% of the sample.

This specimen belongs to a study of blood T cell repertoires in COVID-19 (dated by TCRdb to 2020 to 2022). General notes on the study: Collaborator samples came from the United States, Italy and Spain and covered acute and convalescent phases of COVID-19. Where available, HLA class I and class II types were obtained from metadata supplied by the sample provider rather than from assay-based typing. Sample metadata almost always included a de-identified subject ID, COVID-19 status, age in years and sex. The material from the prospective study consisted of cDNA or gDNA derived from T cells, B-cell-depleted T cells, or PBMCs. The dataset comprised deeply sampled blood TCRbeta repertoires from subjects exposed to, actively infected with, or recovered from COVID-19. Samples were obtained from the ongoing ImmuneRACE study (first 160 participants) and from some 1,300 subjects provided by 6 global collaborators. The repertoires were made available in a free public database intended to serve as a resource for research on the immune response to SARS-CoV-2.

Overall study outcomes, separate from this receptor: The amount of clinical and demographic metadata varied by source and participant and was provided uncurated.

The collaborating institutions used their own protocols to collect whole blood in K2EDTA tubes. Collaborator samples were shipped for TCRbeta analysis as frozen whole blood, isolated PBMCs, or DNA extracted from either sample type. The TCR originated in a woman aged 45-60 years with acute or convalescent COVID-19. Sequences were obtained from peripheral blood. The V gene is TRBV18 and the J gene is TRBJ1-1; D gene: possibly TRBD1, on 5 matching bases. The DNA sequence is TGTGCCAGCTCACAGGCGGGGGAATCCTCTTTGAACACTGAAGCTTTCTTT. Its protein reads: CASSQAGESSLNTEAFF.